This T cell receptor beta chain was sequenced for a study of memory B cells and T cells in multiple sclerosis. With regard to this clone: Its antigen is still unknown.

The CDR3 is 11 amino acids. V lost 3 bases to trimming and J lost 9 bases, with 10 bases between them. Germline CDR1 and CDR2: DFQATT and SNEGSKA (reference sequence). Separate sequencing covered autoproliferating (CFSE-dim) and non-proliferating (CFSE-high) T cells from stimulus-free culture. Pooled replicate wells came from approximately 5x10^7 CFSE-labeled PBMCs cultured less than nine days without stimulus. CFSE at about 0.5 uM labeled the PBMCs, which were then cultured unstimulated. Study observations and caveats: Clone-set sizes differed between compartments, so shared clonotype counts needed normalization.

Produced via immunoSEQ multiplex PCR; TCRdb's table is partial and in-frame only. Here the sample spans 30,000 to 40,000 clones, roughly 86% being singletons. The chain joins TRBV20-1 to TRBJ2-3, with D unclear. Sequencing was done on a sample of PBMCs from blood kept in culture. This receptor was taken from a human donor with multiple sclerosis. For the CDR3, the DNA is TGCAGTGCTAGGCCCCAAGAGACGCAGTATTTT. As protein: CSARPQETQYF.